The 20 T cell receptor beta chains reported below all come from one sample, sequenced in a study of HIV-infected patients and healthy controls. 450 to 600 ng RNA was reverse transcribed with alpha and beta constant-region primers. Each of the alpha and beta chains got its own library through chain-specific third strand synthesis with indices. TCRdb passed the 5' RACE reads through MiXCR, listing each CDR3 protein once. Altogether approximately 15,000 distinct CDR3 sequences are present, around 12% being singletons, with the ten largest covering around 42%. Antiretroviral therapy had run roughly three months, about 14 weeks, before follow-up blood collection. No cell fractionation was done, so the repertoire covers all unsorted peripheral blood T cells. The source material was blood, sampled during antiretroviral therapy. The receptors here all came from an adult with HIV infection. The donor label of this sample is uncertain.

At least ten counts were recorded for this clonotype. The genes are TRBV11-3 and TRBJ2-3; no definite D call. This CDR3 region has 16 residues. Looked up from germline, CDR1 is SGHNT and CDR2 is YENEEA. The V end lost 5 bases, the J end lost 2 bases, and 17 bases lay between the germline ends. CDR3 loop: CASSRGGIANTDTQYF. DNA of the CDR3: TGTGCCAGCAGCCGCGGTGGCATCGCGAACACAGATACGCAGTATTTT.

This chain links TRBV29-1 with TRBJ1-3; D unresolved. Trimming took 4 bases from V and 2 from J, leaving 6 bases between them. The CDR3 has 12 amino acids. Germline V CDR1 and CDR2: SQVTM, ANQGSEA. The CDR3 DNA sequence: TGCAGCGTTGGGGCAGCTGGAAACACCATATATTTT. As protein: CSVGAAGNTIYF.

This clonotype was seen many times. The junction departs from the called germline gene at one end, perhaps through a read error. The chain recombines TRBV7-7 with TRBJ2-5; D might be TRBD1 (5 bases). The germline V gene encodes CDR1 SSHAT and CDR2 FNYEAQ (reference sequence). CDR3 length equals 14 residues. The CDR3 bases are TGTGCTAGCAGCTCTAGACACTCAGGGGAGACCCAGTACTTC. This translates into CASSSRHSGETQYF.

This clonotype occurred many times. V and J are TRBV20-1 and TRBJ1-5; 10 nucleotides match TRBD1. Per the germline V gene, CDR1 is DFQATT and CDR2 is SNEGSKA (reference sequence). CDR3 length: 15 residues. J gave up 6 bases and V 2 bases, and 7 bases lay outside the gene matches. The CDR3 coding sequence is TGCAGTGCTAGATCAGGACAGGGGGAGAGTCAGCCCCAGCATTTT. This translates into CSARSGQGESQPQHF.

This clonotype was observed at least ten times. This chain joins TRBV20-1 and TRBJ2-1; D perhaps matches TRBD2 (6 bases). Deletions cut 1 base from V and 9 bases from J, with 16 bases between. The CDR3 totals 14 residues. Germline assignment: CDR1 DFQATT and CDR2 SNEGSKA (reference sequence). CDR3 DNA: TGCAGTGCTAGAGTCGGTAGCGGATTAGGTGAGCAGTTCTTC. Amino acid sequence: CSARVGSGLGEQFF.

This chain joins TRBV7-6 and TRBJ1-1, with D maybe TRBD1 (5 bases). The germline CDR1 and CDR2 sequences are SGHVS and FNYEAQ. This CDR3 spans 15 amino acids. Trimming took off 1 base at V and 5 bases at J, with 14 bases between the two ends. The CDR3 sequence: CASSLGGRVGTEAFF. The CDR3, as DNA: TGTGCCAGCAGCTTAGGGGGCCGGGTCGGGACTGAAGCTTTCTTT.

This clonotype appeared a few times. The rearrangement links TRBV12-3 or TRBV12-4 to TRBJ1-1; 7 bases match TRBD1. With 6 bases clipped from V and 1 base from J, the junction kept 5 bases outside the gene matches. This CDR3 comprises 14 residues. The CDR3 DNA reads as TGTGCCAGCAGGGTAACAGGGGCGAACACTGAAGCTTTCTTT. Translation: CASRVTGANTEAFF.

This clonotype was found many times. The chain joins TRBV20-1 to TRBJ2-5; TRBD2 might be the D (6 bases). Germline V CDR1 and CDR2: DFQATT, SNEGSKA (reference sequence). There are 15 residues in the CDR3. The germline V and J ends were trimmed by 5 bases and 1 base, with 17 bases remaining between them. CDR3 DNA: TGCAGTGCTCCCCTGAGAGCGGGTATCCAAGAGACCCAGTACTTC. Protein sequence: CSAPLRAGIQETQYF.

This clonotype has only a few counts. This chain joins TRBV18 and TRBJ2-1; D may be TRBD1 (6 bases). From germline, CDR1 is KGHSH and CDR2 LQKENI. V gave up 3 bases and J gave up 1 base, with 10 bases separating them. The CDR3 totals 15 residues. CDR3 in DNA: TGTGCCAGCTCACCCAGGGGTCAATCCTACAATGAGCAGTTCTTC. Its protein is CASSPRGQSYNEQFF.

This clonotype was detected ten times or more. V and J are TRBV4-2 and TRBJ2-2, with D unresolved. CDR1 is LGHNA, CDR2 YNFKEQ, per germline. Trimming removed 0 bases from V and 6 bases from J, with 8 bases in between. The length of the CDR3 is 14 residues. CDR3 amino acids: CASSQDRGPGELFF. The CDR3 region has the DNA TGTGCCAGCAGCCAAGATCGCGGACCCGGGGAGCTGTTTTTT.

This clonotype has at least ten counts. CDR3 residues: CASSSPGDGYEQYF. In DNA, the CDR3 is TGTGCCAGCAGTTCGCCAGGGGACGGCTACGAGCAGTACTTC. V and J are TRBV7-2 and TRBJ2-7, with D maybe TRBD1 (6 bases). This CDR3 is built from 14 residues. Trimming took 6 bases from V and 3 from J, leaving 15 bases between them. Per germline, CDR1 SGHTA and CDR2 FQGNSA.

This clonotype appeared a few times. CDR3 in DNA: TGTGCCAGCAGCTTAGATCGGGCCGGCGGGGGTCACGAGCAGTACTTC. Its protein product is CASSLDRAGGGHEQYF. The rearrangement links TRBV11-2 to TRBJ2-7; 7 bases fit TRBD2. V trimming: 0 bases; J trimming: 5 bases; junction bases outside the gene matches: 10. CDR3 length equals 16 residues. Germline V lookup: CDR1 SGHAT, CDR2 FQNNGV.

This clonotype showed up just a few times. The V and J genes are TRBV16 and TRBJ2-7; D is ambiguous. The V and J ends lost 4 bases and 4 bases respectively, with 14 bases between them. The CDR3 loop spans 14 amino acids. Germline CDR1 reads KGHSY; CDR2 reads FQNENV. The CDR3 loop is CASSPSLETYEQYF. Here the CDR3 DNA reads TGTGCCAGCAGCCCCTCCCTGGAGACGTACGAGCAGTACTTC.

This clonotype is labeled as medium-sized. The chain combines TRBV7-9 with TRBJ2-2, with D perhaps TRBD2 (6 bases). Germline values: CDR1 SEHNR, CDR2 FQNEAQ (reference sequence). This CDR3 spans 17 amino acids. Trimming left V 3 bases short and J 2 bases short, with 16 bases between. The chain's CDR3 is CASSFSSLEGNTGELFF. The DNA of the CDR3 is TGTGCCAGCAGCTTTAGTTCGTTGGAGGGAAACACCGGGGAGCTGTTTTTT.

The V gene is TRBV28, the J gene TRBJ1-2, with D perhaps TRBD1 (6 bases). V was pared by 3 bases and J by 2 bases, with 10 bases between. The CDR3 totals 14 residues. In germline, CDR1 is MDHEN, CDR2 SYDVKM. CDR3 in DNA: TGTGCCAGCAGTTTTTTCAGGGGAAACTATGGCTACACCTTC. Translation gives CASSFFRGNYGYTF.

There are many counts of this clonotype. The chain is built from TRBV5-4 and TRBJ2-1; D may be TRBD2 (5 bases). The CDR3 is 15 amino acids. CDR1 is SGHNT, CDR2 YYREEE, per germline (reference sequence). Trimming stripped 0 bases from V and 4 bases from J, with 11 bases between. The chain's CDR3 is CASSLGVSGYNEQFF. CDR3 coding DNA: TGTGCCAGCAGCTTGGGGGTCTCGGGGTACAATGAGCAGTTCTTC. The variable domain in full, with the rest retrieved from reference TRBV5-4 and TRBJ2-1, is ETGVTQSPTHLIKTRGQQVTLRCSSQSGHNTVSWYQQALGQGPQFIFQYYREEENGRGNFPPRFSGLQFPNYSSELNVNALELDDSALYLCASSLGVSGYNEQFFGPGTRLTVL.

Only a few counts were recorded for this clonotype. The CDR3 nucleotides are TGTGCCATCAGACCTCCGGGAGGAGACTATGGCTACACCTTC. Translation gives CAIRPPGGDYGYTF. This chain uses TRBV10-3 with TRBJ1-2; unclear D gene. The CDR3 loop spans 14 amino acids. The germline V and J ends were trimmed by 6 bases and 3 bases, with 14 bases remaining between them. Germline assignment: CDR1 ENHRY and CDR2 SYGVKD.

This chain links TRBV19 with TRBJ2-7, with D perhaps TRBD2 (5 bases). The CDR3 spans 15 residues. Deletions cut 3 bases from V and 3 bases from J, with 15 bases between. Germline CDR1 and CDR2: LNHDA and SQIVND (reference sequence). The CDR3 DNA reads as TGTGCCAGTAGTATCCATACGGGCGACTACTACGAGCAGTACTTC. It translates to CASSIHTGDYYEQYF.

CDR3 nucleotides: TGTGCCAGCAGTTACTTAAATAACAGGGGGCCAGAGACCCAGTACTTC. This translates into CASSYLNNRGPETQYF. The chain couples TRBV6-2 or TRBV6-3 to TRBJ2-5, with TRBD1 identical over 9 bases. CDR3 length: 16 residues. Unmatched junction bases numbered 7, after V lost 1 base and J lost 4 bases. CDR1 MNHEY and CDR2 SVGEGT come from the germline V gene.

This clonotype has at least ten counts. This chain links TRBV12-3 or TRBV12-4 with TRBJ2-5; D possibly matches TRBD1 or TRBD2 (7 bases each). Trimming shortened V by 8 bases and J by 5 bases, and 21 bases separated the two germline ends. There are 15 residues in the CDR3. CDR3 region: CASLLAGGVRETQYF. The CDR3 bases are TGTGCCAGCCTTTTGGCAGGGGGGGTCCGGGAGACCCAGTACTTC.